This T cell receptor (beta chain) was identified during a study of shared T cell receptors in the human thymus. Using immunoSEQ multiplex PCR, the repertoire was profiled, and TCRdb retains in-frame clones only, with some absent. The data show 500,000 to 850,000 clones, around 87% seen once. Losses at the gene ends were 0 bases for V and 5 bases for J; bases not matched to a gene: 5. The CDR3 runs 15 residues. Germline V gives CDR1 SGHDT, CDR2 YYEEEE. The same sample was also used in a study of human thymus T cells. From that report: Related studies found that unrelated individuals share highly overlapping thymic repertoires.

The receptor comes from a boy younger than two with a congenital heart defect. Sample: thymocytes. The gene calls are TRBV5-6 and TRBJ2-7; 10 bases are shared with TRBD1. CDR3 sequence (DNA): TGTGCCAGCAGCTTGGTTGTCGACAGGGGGCACGAGCAGTACTTC. This codes for CASSLVVDRGHEQYF.